Following are 22 T cell receptor beta chains from one sample sequenced in a study of T-cell memory formation after mild COVID-19. Each CDR3 protein is one row after TCRdb ran MiXCR on the 5' RACE reads. In the table there are 300,000 to 400,000 distinct CDR3 sequences, approximately 21% of which are singletons. Sequencing used PBMCs or a T cell subset sorted from them (not recorded which). The origin of the receptors is an adult woman who had mild COVID-19 (a few samples of this study predate the infection). Cell type and time point are not known.

The J gene is TRBJ2-5, the V gene TRBV7-3; weak D call: TRBD2 (5 bases). V was cut by 1 base and J by 3 bases, with 6 bases left in between. This CDR3 spans 13 amino acids. Germline CDR1 and CDR2: SGHTA and FQGTGA. The CDR3 nucleotides read TGTGCCAGCAGCTTAAGGGGAGAAGAGACCCAGTACTTC. As protein: CASSLRGEETQYF.

This clonotype was found a few times. The chain combines TRBV5-1 with TRBJ2-3, with D perhaps given as TRBD1 or TRBD2 (5 bases each). The germline V gene has CDR1 SGHRS and CDR2 YFSETQ. Trimming left V 1 base short and J 2 bases short, with 11 bases between. The CDR3 is 15 residues long. Here the CDR3 reads CASSLMGPYTDTQYF. As DNA, the CDR3 is TGCGCCAGCAGCTTGATGGGACCCTACACAGATACGCAGTATTTT.

Here the CDR3 DNA reads TGTGCCAGCAGCGTACGACAGGGGGGGACAGATACGCAGTATTTT. Protein sequence: CASSVRQGGTDTQYF. The J gene is TRBJ2-3, the V gene TRBV7-3; 9 bases agree with TRBD1. Germline V gene data show CDR1 as SGHTA and CDR2 as FQGTGA. Losses at the gene ends were 5 bases for V and 3 bases for J; bases not matched to a gene: 6. This CDR3 spans 15 amino acids.

V is TRBV6-2 or TRBV6-3 and J is TRBJ1-5; 9 positions agree with TRBD1. Germline loops: CDR1 MNHEY, CDR2 SVGEGT. This CDR3 region has 14 residues. V was pared by 4 bases and J by 5 bases, with 3 bases of the junction left unmatched. CDR3 region: CASSSGQGYQPQHF. CDR3 bases: TGTGCCAGCAGTTCGGGACAGGGTTATCAGCCCCAGCATTTT.

In its sample, this clonotype was seen many times. This sequence joins TRBV18 and TRBJ1-5; no clear D. Trimming removed 6 bases at V and 4 bases at J, with 13 bases between. CDR3 length: 14 residues. The V gene's germline CDR1 is KGHSH and CDR2 LQKENI. The chain's CDR3 is CASSDGRRNQPQHF. The CDR3 DNA reads as TGTGCCAGCTCGGACGGACGCAGAAATCAGCCCCAGCATTTT. Full variable domain (rest looked up from reference TRBV18 and TRBJ1-5): NAGVMQNPRHLVRRRGQEARLRCSPMKGHSHVYWYRQLPEEGLKFMVYLQKENIIDESGMPKERFSAEFPKEGPSILRIQQVVRGDSAAYFCASSDGRRNQPQHFGDGTRLSIL.

There are a few counts of this clonotype. The V gene is TRBV3-1, the J gene TRBJ1-1; D perhaps matches TRBD1 (5 bases). Germline CDR1 LGHDT, CDR2 YNNKEL (reference sequence). This CDR3 spans 16 amino acids. V lost 1 base and J 6 bases, leaving 18 bases between the germline ends. The CDR3 coding sequence is TGTGCCAGCAGCCAAGGCCCCCCAGGGTTGGGCGCTGAAGCTTTCTTT. Amino acid sequence: CASSQGPPGLGAEAFF.

The rearrangement joins TRBV3-1 to TRBJ1-1; no reliable D call. CDR1 is LGHDT, CDR2 YNNKEL, per germline (reference sequence). The V gene lost 6 bases and the J gene lost 2 bases, with 13 bases spanning the gap. The CDR3 extends over 14 amino acids. This chain's CDR3 is CASRKSGSNTEAFF. The CDR3 DNA is TGTGCCAGCAGGAAGTCGGGGTCTAACACTGAAGCTTTCTTT.

This clonotype has a handful of counts. This rearrangement joins TRBV24-1 to TRBJ2-1; TRBD2 matches 8 bases. V was clipped by 3 bases and J by 6 bases; unmatched bases: 12. The CDR3 runs to 17 residues. CDR1 and CDR2 (germline): KGHDR, SFDVKD. This chain's CDR3 is CATSDRHVSGTRNEQFF. As DNA, the CDR3 is TGTGCCACCAGTGATAGACACGTTAGCGGGACCCGCAATGAGCAGTTCTTC.

The J gene is TRBJ1-3, the V gene TRBV12-3 or TRBV12-4; unclear D gene. Trimming shortened V by 2 bases and J by 0 bases, and 14 bases separated the two germline ends. The CDR3 length is 17 residues. DNA for the CDR3: TGTGCCAGCAGTTTACAAGAGCGGCTGTTCTCTGGAAACACCATATATTTT. As protein: CASSLQERLFSGNTIYF.

The table lists this clonotype with many counts. This CDR3 reads CASSLDRGAREQYF. The CDR3 DNA sequence: TGTGCCAGCAGCCTTGACAGGGGGGCACGAGAGCAGTACTTC. The genes are TRBV4-2 and TRBJ2-7; TRBD1 matches at 9 bases. This CDR3 comprises 14 residues. CDR1 is LGHNA, CDR2 YNFKEQ, per germline. V lost 4 bases to trimming and J lost 7 bases; unmatched junction nucleotides: 8.

The genes are TRBV19 and TRBJ1-5; TRBD1 might be the D (6 bases). The CDR3 covers 15 residues. CDR1 and CDR2 (germline): LNHDA, SQIVND (reference sequence). V lost 9 bases and J 5 bases, leaving 20 bases between the germline ends. The CDR3 here is CARGDILAVDQPQHF. In DNA form, the CDR3 reads TGTGCCAGGGGGGACATTCTCGCTGTGGATCAGCCCCAGCATTTT.

This rearrangement joins TRBV9 to TRBJ2-1; D is unclear. The CDR3 consists of 14 residues. Germline CDR1 is SGDLS and CDR2 is YYNGEE. Trimming shortened V by 0 bases and J by 5 bases, and 9 bases separated the two germline ends. CDR3 protein: CASSVASNHNEQFF. CDR3 nucleotide sequence: TGTGCCAGCAGCGTAGCGAGCAACCACAATGAGCAGTTCTTC.

This clonotype was seen more than once but under ten times. This chain connects TRBV12-3 or TRBV12-4 to TRBJ2-2, with 8 bases that match TRBD1. With V trimmed by 8 bases and J by 2 bases, 7 bases remained unmatched. The CDR3 totals 15 residues. The CDR3, as DNA: TGTGCCAGCGGACTCGGACAGGGTAACACCGGGGAGCTGTTTTTT. Residues: CASGLGQGNTGELFF.

V and J are TRBV9 and TRBJ2-2, with D perhaps TRBD2 (5 bases). The length of the CDR3 is 15 residues. Deletions cut 3 bases from V and 4 bases from J, with 13 bases between. Germline V gene data show CDR1 as SGDLS and CDR2 as YYNGEE. CDR3 residues: CASSAWTPGTGELFF. Written as DNA, the CDR3 is TGTGCCAGCAGCGCATGGACTCCCGGCACCGGGGAGCTGTTTTTT.

The chain combines TRBV20-1 with TRBJ2-7, with D possibly matching TRBD1 (5 bases). The CDR3 covers 12 residues. From germline, CDR1 is DFQATT and CDR2 SNEGSKA (reference sequence). V lost 7 bases to trimming and J lost 2 bases, with 12 bases between them. The CDR3 DNA reads as TGCAGTGGGGCAGACAGCGCCTACGAGCAGTACTTC. Translation: CSGADSAYEQYF.

This chain's CDR3 is CASHGPGPYEQYF. CDR3 bases: TGTGCCAGTCACGGGCCTGGGCCCTACGAGCAGTACTTC. The gene calls are TRBV25-1 and TRBJ2-7; D is uncertain. Trimming removed 9 bases from V and 2 bases from J, with 14 bases in between. Germline V gene data show CDR1 as MGHDK and CDR2 as SYGVNS. The CDR3 sequence is 13 residues long.

V gene TRBV18 combines with J gene TRBJ2-3; possibly TRBD2 for D (5 bases). CDR3 length equals 14 residues. Deletions cut 2 bases from V and 5 bases from J, with 11 bases between. Germline CDR1 is KGHSH and CDR2 is LQKENI. CDR3 in amino acids: CASSPSAAGDTQYF. The DNA of the CDR3 is TGTGCCAGCTCACCATCCGCGGCGGGAGATACGCAGTATTTT.

This clonotype was seen more than once but under ten times. This chain uses TRBV7-2 with TRBJ2-7; 12 bases are shared with TRBD1. This CDR3 has 15 amino acids. V lost 5 bases, J lost 6 bases, and 8 bases stayed unmatched. CDR1 and CDR2 (germline): SGHTA, FQGNSA. The CDR3 reads CASSPTGTGGSEQYF. CDR3 DNA sequence: TGTGCCAGCAGCCCCACCGGGACAGGGGGCAGCGAGCAGTACTTC.

This clonotype was counted at least ten times. The chain is built from TRBV4-3 and TRBJ2-3; 9 bases are a match to TRBD2. This CDR3 region has 18 residues. The germline CDR1 and CDR2 sequences are LGHNA and YSLEER. After removal of 2 bases from V and 6 bases from J, the junction contained 15 bases not matched to a gene. The CDR3: CASSQTSGAAGGRDTQYF. DNA for the CDR3: TGCGCCAGCAGCCAAACCTCTGGGGCGGCGGGAGGGCGCGATACGCAGTATTTT.

V and J are TRBV12-3 or TRBV12-4 and TRBJ1-5; possibly TRBD1 for D (6 bases). V lost 3 bases and J 7 bases, leaving 13 bases between the germline ends. The CDR3 spans 14 residues. CDR3 region: CASSLIGGRQPQHF. The DNA for the CDR3 is TGTGCCAGCAGTTTGATCGGGGGCCGGCAGCCCCAGCATTTT.

This sequence joins TRBV5-1 and TRBJ2-7; a weak D match, TRBD2 (5 bases). V lost 4 bases to trimming and J lost 1 base, with 12 bases between them. Per germline, CDR1 SGHRS and CDR2 YFSETQ. This CDR3 has 14 residues. This CDR3 is CASSQGGASYEQYF. DNA of the CDR3: TGCGCCAGCAGCCAAGGAGGTGCGTCCTACGAGCAGTACTTC.

The chain employs TRBV5-1 and TRBJ2-2; the D gene is possibly TRBD2 (6 bases). This CDR3 has 17 amino acids. V was pared by 3 bases and J by 0 bases, with 15 bases between. Per the germline V gene, CDR1 is SGHRS and CDR2 is YFSETQ. The CDR3 region has the DNA TGCGCCAGCAGCTCCGAGACTAGTTTCTCGAACACCGGGGAGCTGTTTTTT. This encodes CASSSETSFSNTGELFF.